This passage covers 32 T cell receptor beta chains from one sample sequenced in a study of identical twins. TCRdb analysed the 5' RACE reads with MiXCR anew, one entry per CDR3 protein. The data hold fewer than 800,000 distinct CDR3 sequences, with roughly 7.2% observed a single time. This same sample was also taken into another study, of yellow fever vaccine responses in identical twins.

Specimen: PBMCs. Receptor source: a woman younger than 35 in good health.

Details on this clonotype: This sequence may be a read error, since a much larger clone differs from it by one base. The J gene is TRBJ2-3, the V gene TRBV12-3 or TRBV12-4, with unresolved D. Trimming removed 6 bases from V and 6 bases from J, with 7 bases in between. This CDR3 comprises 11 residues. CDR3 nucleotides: TGTGCCAGCAGCCGTTGGGATACGCAGTATTTT. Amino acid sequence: CASSRWDTQYF.

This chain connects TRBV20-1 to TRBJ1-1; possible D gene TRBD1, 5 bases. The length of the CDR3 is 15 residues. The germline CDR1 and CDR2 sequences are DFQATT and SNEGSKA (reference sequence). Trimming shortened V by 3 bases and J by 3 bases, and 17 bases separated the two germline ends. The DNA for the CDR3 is TGCAGTGCTAGGAGGGGCGGTGGGGGTTACACTGAAGCTTTCTTT. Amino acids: CSARRGGGGYTEAFF.

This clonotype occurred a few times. CDR3 loop: CASSPRGGPGTGELFF. DNA for the CDR3: TGTGCCAGCAGTCCCCGGGGGGGCCCGGGAACCGGGGAGCTGTTTTTT. The chain has TRBV12-3 or TRBV12-4 and TRBJ2-2; 8 positions match TRBD2. The CDR3 contains 16 residues. Germline trimming cut 5 bases from V and 5 bases from J; bases unmatched to any gene: 10.

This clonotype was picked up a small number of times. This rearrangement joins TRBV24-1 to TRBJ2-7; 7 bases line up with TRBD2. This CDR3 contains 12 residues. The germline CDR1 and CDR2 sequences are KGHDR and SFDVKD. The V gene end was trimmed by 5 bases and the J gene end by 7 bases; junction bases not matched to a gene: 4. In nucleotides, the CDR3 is TGTGCCACCAGTGGAGCGGGATGGGAGCAGTACTTC. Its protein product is CATSGAGWEQYF.

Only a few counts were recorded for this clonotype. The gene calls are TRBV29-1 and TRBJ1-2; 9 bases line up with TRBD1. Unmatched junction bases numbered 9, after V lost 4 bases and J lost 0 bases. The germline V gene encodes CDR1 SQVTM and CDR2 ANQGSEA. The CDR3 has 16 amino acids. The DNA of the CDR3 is TGCAGCGTTGCCCTCGGGACAGGGATCCCTAACTATGGCTACACCTTC. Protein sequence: CSVALGTGIPNYGYTF.

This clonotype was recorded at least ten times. The CDR3 DNA is TGTGCCAGCAGCCCGGGGGCCAACTACGAGCAGTACTTC. It codes for CASSPGANYEQYF. The chain couples TRBV12-3 or TRBV12-4 to TRBJ2-7, with D perhaps matching TRBD1 or TRBD2 (6 bases each). CDR3 length: 13 amino acids. The V end was cut by 6 bases, the J end by 3 bases, with 12 bases between.

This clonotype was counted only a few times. The CDR3 nucleotides read TGTGCCAGCAGCCTCCAGGGGCCCGTAACCGGGGAGCTGTTTTTT. Translated, it gives CASSLQGPVTGELFF. The chain links TRBV7-9 to TRBJ2-2; D perhaps matches TRBD1 (6 bases). The V and J ends lost 5 bases and 5 bases respectively, with 15 bases between them. Germline CDR1 and CDR2: SEHNR and FQNEAQ (reference sequence). The CDR3 is 15 amino acids.

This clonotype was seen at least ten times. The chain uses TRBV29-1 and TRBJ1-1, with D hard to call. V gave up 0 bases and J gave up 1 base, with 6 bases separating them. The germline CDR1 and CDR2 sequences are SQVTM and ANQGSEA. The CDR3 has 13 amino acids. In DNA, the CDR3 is TGCAGCGTTGAAGATGTGAGGAACACTGAAGCTTTCTTT. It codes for CSVEDVRNTEAFF.

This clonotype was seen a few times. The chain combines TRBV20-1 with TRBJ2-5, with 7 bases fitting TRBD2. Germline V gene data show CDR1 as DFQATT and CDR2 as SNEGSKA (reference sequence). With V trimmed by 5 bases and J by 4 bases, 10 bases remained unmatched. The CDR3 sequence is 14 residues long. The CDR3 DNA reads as TGCAGTGCTCGGATGGGAGGGTCGGGAGAGACCCAGTACTTC. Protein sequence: CSARMGGSGETQYF.

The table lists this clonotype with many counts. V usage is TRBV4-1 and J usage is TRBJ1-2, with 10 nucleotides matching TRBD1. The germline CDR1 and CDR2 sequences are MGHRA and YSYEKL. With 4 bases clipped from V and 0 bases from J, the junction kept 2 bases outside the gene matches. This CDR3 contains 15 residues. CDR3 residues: CASSPGQGANYGYTF. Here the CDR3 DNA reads TGCGCCAGCAGCCCCGGACAGGGGGCTAACTATGGCTACACCTTC.

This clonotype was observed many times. As DNA, the CDR3 is TGCAGCGCCCAGGGAGCATTAGAGACCCAGTACTTC. Its translation: CSAQGALETQYF. The gene calls are TRBV29-1 and TRBJ2-5, with D perhaps assigned TRBD1 or TRBD2 (5 bases each). The V gene's germline CDR1 is SQVTM and CDR2 ANQGSEA. This CDR3 contains 12 residues. Trimming removed 7 bases at V and 4 bases at J, with 13 bases between. The complete variable domain, with remaining parts taken from reference TRBV29-1 and TRBJ2-5, reads SAVISQKPSRDICQRGTSLTIQCQVDSQVTMMFWYRQQPGQSLTLIATANQGSEATYESGFVIDKFPISRPNLTFSTLTVSNMSPEDSSIYLCSAQGALETQYFGPGTRLLVL.

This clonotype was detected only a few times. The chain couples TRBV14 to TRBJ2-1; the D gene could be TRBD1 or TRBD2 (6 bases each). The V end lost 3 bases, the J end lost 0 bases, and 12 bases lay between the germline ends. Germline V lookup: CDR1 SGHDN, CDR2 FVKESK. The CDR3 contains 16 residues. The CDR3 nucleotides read TGTGCCAGCAGCCAGGGGGGCACCTACTCCTACAATGAGCAGTTCTTC. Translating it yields CASSQGGTYSYNEQFF.

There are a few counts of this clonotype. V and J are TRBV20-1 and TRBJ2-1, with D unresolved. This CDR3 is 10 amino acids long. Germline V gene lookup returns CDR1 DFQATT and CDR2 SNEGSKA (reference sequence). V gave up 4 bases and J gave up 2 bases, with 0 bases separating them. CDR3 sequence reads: CSATYNEQFF. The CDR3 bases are TGCAGTGCTACCTACAATGAGCAGTTCTTC.

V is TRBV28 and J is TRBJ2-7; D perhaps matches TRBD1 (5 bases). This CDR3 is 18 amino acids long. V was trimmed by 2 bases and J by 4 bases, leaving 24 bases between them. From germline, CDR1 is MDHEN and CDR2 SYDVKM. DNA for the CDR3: TGTGCCAGCAGTTTAGACTTGAAGGGGCGGCTAACCTATTACGAGCAGTACTTC. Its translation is CASSLDLKGRLTYYEQYF. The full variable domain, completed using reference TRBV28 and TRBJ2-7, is DVKVTQSSRYLVKRTGEKVFLECVQDMDHENMFWYRQDPGLGLRLIYFSYDVKMKEKGDIPEGYSVSREKKERFSLILESASTNQTSMYLCASSLDLKGRLTYYEQYFGPGTRLTVT.

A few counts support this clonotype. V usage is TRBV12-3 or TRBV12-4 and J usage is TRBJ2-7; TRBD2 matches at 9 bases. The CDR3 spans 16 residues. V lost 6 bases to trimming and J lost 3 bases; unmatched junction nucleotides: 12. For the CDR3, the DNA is TGTGCCAGCAGCTCCCGTCAGACTAGCGGACTCTACGAGCAGTACTTC. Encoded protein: CASSSRQTSGLYEQYF.

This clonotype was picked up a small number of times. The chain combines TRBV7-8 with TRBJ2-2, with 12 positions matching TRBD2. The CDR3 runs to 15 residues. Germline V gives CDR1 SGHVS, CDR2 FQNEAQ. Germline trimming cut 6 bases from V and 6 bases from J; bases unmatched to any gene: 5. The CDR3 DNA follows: TGTGCCAGCAGGAGGACTAGCGGGAATTCCGGGGAGCTGTTTTTT. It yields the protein CASRRTSGNSGELFF.

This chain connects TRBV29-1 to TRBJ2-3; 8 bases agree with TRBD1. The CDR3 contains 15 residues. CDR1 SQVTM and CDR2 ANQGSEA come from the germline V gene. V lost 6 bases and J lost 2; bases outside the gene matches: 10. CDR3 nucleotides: TGCAGCGTCCGCGCCGGGACAGGAAACACAGATACGCAGTATTTT. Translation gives CSVRAGTGNTDTQYF.

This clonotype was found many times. CDR3 in DNA: TGTGCCAGCAGCTTATCCGGGACAGGACCCCGTTTTCTCACTTTC. This gives the protein CASSLSGTGPRFLTF. J is TRBJ2-6 and V is TRBV7-2; 8 positions agree with TRBD1. The CDR3 totals 15 residues. The germline V gene encodes CDR1 SGHTA and CDR2 FQGNSA. The J segment lost 19 bases and the V segment lost 2 bases, leaving 16 bases of the junction unmatched.

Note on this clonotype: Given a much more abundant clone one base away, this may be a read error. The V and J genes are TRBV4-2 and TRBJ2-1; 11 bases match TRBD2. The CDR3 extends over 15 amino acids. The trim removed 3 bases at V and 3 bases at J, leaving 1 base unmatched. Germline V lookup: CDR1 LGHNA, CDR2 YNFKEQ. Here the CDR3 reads CASSQTSGDYNEQFF. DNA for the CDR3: TGTGCCAGCAGCCAGACTAGCGGGGACTACAATGAGCAGTTCTTC.

The CDR3 DNA is TGCGCCAGCAGCTTTCGAGGGAGGGGGCTAGAGGAAGATACGCAGTATTTT. It is translated as CASSFRGRGLEEDTQYF. The chain combines TRBV5-1 with TRBJ2-3; possibly TRBD1 or TRBD2 for D (7 bases each). This CDR3 contains 17 residues. Germline V lookup: CDR1 SGHRS, CDR2 YFSETQ. Trimming took off 2 bases at V and 5 bases at J, with 21 bases between the two ends. The full variable domain, in which reference TRBV5-1 and TRBJ2-3 provide the parts outside the CDR3, is KAGVTQTPRYLIKTRGQQVTLSCSPISGHRSVSWYQQTPGQGLQFLFEYFSETQRNKGNFPGRFSGRQFSNSRSEMNVSTLELGDSALYLCASSFRGRGLEEDTQYFGPGTRLTVL.

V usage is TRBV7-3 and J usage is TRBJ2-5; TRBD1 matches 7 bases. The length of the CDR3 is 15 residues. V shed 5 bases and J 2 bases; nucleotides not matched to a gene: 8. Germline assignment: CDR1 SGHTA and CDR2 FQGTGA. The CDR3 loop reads CASSPMGQKQETQYF. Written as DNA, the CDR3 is TGTGCCAGCAGCCCGATGGGACAGAAACAAGAGACCCAGTACTTC.

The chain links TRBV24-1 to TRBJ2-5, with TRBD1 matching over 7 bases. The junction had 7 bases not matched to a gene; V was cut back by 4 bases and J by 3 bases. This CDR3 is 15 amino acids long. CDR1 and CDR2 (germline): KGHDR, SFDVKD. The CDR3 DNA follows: TGTGCCACCAGTGAAAACACCGGGACAGAAGAGACCCAGTACTTC. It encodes CATSENTGTEETQYF.

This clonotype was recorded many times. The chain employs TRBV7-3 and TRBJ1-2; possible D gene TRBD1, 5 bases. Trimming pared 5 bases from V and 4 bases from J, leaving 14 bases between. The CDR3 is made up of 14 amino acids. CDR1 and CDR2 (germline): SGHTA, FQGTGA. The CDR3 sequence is CASSLPLGGYGYTF. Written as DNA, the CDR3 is TGTGCCAGCAGCCTACCACTGGGGGGCTATGGCTACACCTTC.

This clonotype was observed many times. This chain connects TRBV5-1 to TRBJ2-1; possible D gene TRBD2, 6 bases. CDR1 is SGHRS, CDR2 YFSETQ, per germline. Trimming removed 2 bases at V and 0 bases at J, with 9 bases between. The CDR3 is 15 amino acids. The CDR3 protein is CASSFFGSSYNEQFF. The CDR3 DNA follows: TGCGCCAGCAGCTTTTTCGGGAGCTCCTACAATGAGCAGTTCTTC.

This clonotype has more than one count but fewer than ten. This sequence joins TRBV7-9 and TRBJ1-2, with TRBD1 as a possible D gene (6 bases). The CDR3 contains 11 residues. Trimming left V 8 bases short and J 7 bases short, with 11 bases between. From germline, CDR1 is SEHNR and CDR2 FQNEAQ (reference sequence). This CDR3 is CASLGRGGYTF. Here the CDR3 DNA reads TGTGCCAGCTTGGGCAGGGGTGGCTACACCTTC.

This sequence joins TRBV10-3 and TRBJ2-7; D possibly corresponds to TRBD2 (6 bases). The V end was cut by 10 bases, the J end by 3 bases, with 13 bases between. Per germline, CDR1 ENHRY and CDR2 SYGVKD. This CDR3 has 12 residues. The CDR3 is CATSSGLYEQYF. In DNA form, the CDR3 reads TGTGCCACCTCTTCGGGACTCTACGAGCAGTACTTC.

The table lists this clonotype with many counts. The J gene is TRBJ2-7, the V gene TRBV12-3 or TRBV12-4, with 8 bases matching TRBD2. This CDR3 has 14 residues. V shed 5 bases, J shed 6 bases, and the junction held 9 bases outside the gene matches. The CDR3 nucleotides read TGTGCCAGCAGTACTACTAGCGGACGGCTCGAGCAGTACTTC. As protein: CASSTTSGRLEQYF.

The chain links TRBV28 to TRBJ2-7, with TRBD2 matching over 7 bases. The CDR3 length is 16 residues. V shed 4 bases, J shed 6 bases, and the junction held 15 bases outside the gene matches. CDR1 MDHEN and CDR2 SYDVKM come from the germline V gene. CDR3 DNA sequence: TGTGCCAGCAGTTCAATCTATGGGAGGGCCCACGGCGAGCAGTACTTC. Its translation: CASSSIYGRAHGEQYF.

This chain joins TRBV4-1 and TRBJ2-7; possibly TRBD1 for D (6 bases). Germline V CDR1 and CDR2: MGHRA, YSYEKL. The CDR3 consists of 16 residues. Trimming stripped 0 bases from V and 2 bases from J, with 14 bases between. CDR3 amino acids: CASSQDPGALTYEQYF. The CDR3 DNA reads TGCGCCAGCAGCCAAGATCCAGGGGCGTTGACCTACGAGCAGTACTTC.

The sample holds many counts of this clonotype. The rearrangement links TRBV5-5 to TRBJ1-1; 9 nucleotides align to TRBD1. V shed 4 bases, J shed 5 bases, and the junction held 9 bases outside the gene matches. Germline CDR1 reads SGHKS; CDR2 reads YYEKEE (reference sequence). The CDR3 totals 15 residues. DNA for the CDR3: TGTGCCAGCAGCCCCGCCCGGGACAGGGAAACTGAAGCTTTCTTT. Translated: CASSPARDRETEAFF. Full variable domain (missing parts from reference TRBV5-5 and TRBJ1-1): DAGVTQSPTHLIKTRGQQVTLRCSPISGHKSVSWYQQVLGQGPQFIFQYYEKEERGRGNFPDRFSARQFPNYSSELNVNALLLGDSALYLCASSPARDRETEAFFGQGTRLTVV.

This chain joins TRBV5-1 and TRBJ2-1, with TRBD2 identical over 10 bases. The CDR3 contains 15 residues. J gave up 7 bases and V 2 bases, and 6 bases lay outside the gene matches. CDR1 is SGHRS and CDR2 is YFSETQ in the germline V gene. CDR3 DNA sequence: TGCGCCAGCAGCTTAATCACTAGCGGGACGAATGAGCAGTTCTTC. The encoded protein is CASSLITSGTNEQFF.

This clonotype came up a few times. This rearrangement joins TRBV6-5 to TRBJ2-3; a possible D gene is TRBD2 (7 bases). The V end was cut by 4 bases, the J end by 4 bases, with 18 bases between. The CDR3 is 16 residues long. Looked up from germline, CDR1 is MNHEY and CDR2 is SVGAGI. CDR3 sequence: CASSSRGGTLSDTQYF. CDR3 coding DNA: TGTGCCAGCAGTTCGAGGGGGGGGACCCTCTCAGATACGCAGTATTTT.